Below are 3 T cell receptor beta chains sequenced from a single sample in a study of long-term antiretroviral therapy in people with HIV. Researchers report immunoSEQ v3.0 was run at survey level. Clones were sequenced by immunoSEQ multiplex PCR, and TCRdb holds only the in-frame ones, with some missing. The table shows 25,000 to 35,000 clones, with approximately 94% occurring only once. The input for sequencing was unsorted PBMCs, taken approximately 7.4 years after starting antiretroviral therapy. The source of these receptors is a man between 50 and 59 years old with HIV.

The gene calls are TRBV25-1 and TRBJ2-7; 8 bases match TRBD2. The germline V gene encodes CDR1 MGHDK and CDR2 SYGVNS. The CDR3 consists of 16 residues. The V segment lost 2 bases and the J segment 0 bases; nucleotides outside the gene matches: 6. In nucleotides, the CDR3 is TGTGCCAGCAGTGAAGCGAGCGGGGGACTCTCCTACGAGCAGTACTTC. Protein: CASSEASGGLSYEQYF.

CDR3 in amino acids: CAIAPRAVYEQYF. The CDR3 region has the DNA TGTGCCATCGCCCCCCGCGCGGTATACGAGCAGTACTTC. The chain employs TRBV28 and TRBJ2-7; D call uncertain. CDR3 size: 13 residues. V lost 10 bases and J lost 4, with 17 bases in between. Per the germline V gene, CDR1 is MDHEN and CDR2 is SYDVKM.

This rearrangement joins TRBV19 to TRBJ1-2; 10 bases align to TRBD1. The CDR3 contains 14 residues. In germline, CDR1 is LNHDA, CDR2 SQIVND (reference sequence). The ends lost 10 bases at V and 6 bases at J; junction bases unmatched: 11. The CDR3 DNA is TGTGCCACTTGGGGGACAGGGGAGAAAAATGGCTACACCTTC. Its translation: CATWGTGEKNGYTF.